Reported below is one T cell receptor beta chain. The target of this receptor is not known. Nothing much larger sits one base from this clone, and base qualities are not available. The library was generated by the immunoSEQ multiplex PCR assay. Imported from immuneACCESS, the table was reduced by TCRdb to in-frame sequences with V and J called. These copies leave out some clones; in studies compared against another copy, an unresolved V gene accounts for under half, and the cause of the remainder is not known. This sample has around 120,000 clones in its table, and just over 90% of those were observed once. 1.5% to 2% of the sample is in the top ten clones. The data are from a study of control samples from healthy donors and cancer patients (dated by TCRdb to the early 2020s). Sequenced material: PBMCs. This TCR came from a man between 45 and 60 years old with head and neck cancer.

The sequence in DNA is TGTGCCAGCAGTTATGGGAACAGTCTGTCCGGAAACACCATATATTTT. Translated, it reads CASSYGNSLSGNTIYF. The chain is made from TRBV6-5 and TRBJ1-3, with the D gene not confidently named. The CDR3, cysteine through phenylalanine, is 16 amino acids long. Here the CDR3 DNA is all that survives: 48 bases in frame from base 1. Trimming costs V 3 bases and J 4 bases, and their ends lie 16 bases apart. The germline V gene supplies CDR1 MNHEY and CDR2 SVGAGI.